This TCR beta chain was retrieved from a study of shared clonotypes between healthy human individuals (dated by TCRdb to 2018 to 2020). About the full investigation: The cohort comprised two women and three men aged 18 to 49 years. Per donor, leukapheresis produced somewhere between about 0.8 and 9 billion PBMCs. For each donor, CD4 naive and CD4 memory were each given three plates, CD8 naive was given two plates, and CD8 memory was given one plate. To increase sequencing depth and limit assay-specific biases, TCR repertoire library preparation and sequencing were carried out by different laboratories using diverse techniques. The study deeply sequenced blood TCR repertoires of five healthy adults to estimate repertoire size and the extent of clonotype sharing between individuals. The study at large found these results: Pairwise subsampling led to the expectation that sequencing depth would affect the degree of clonotype sharing among donors. Because the study included only a small number of donors, the genetic and exposure-history diversity represented was limited. When a handful of donors were compared, the shared fraction of clonotypes was about 5% for naive CD4, 3.5% to 4% for naive CD8, 2% to 2.5% for memory CD4, and 0.3% to 0.5% for memory CD8. Sampling was limited to blood, and TCR repertoires in tissue likely differ from TCR repertoires in blood. Clonotypes shared by all four sorted-subset donors showed higher generation probabilities than non-shared clonotypes. Incomplete sequencing was indicated by rarefaction of sorted-subset datasets, despite the large sequencing depth. Larger estimated clonotype richness was generally found for naive subsets than for memory subsets.

About this clone: Its antigen specificity is not known. The sample holds no much larger clone one base away, and base qualities are not on file.

Healthy HIV-negative adults with no recently reported acute infections or vaccinations were included as donors. Only Caucasian adults living in Nashville, Tennessee, USA were represented among the donors. CD4+ T cells were enriched through magnetic negative selection, after which naive cells were positively selected on CD45RA and the remaining negative fraction served as the memory subset. Blood was collected by leukapheresis, and PBMCs were isolated by Ficoll-Histopaque density gradient centrifugation and then cryopreserved in liquid nitrogen vapor phase. Analytical flow cytometry was used to check the purity and quantity of every magnetically sorted T cell population. Genomic DNA was isolated from each sorted fraction and quantified by UV absorbance on a Nanodrop 2000c. TCR CDR3 regions were amplified from genomic DNA by multiplex PCR using the deep immunoSEQ assay. Genomic DNA extracted from each cell subset was distributed evenly over all wells of several immunoSEQ 96-well plates, and each plate served as one replicate. Each replicate PCR for sorted subsets received approximately 200 ng genomic DNA, equal to 28,000 or so T cell genomes. Purified libraries were measured with a Qubit 3.0 fluorometer, size-checked on a Bioanalyzer 2100, and measured again with the KAPA Library Quantification kit. Every immunoSEQ 96-well plate was sequenced on a dedicated single-read 150-cycle Illumina NextSeq 550 flow cell. The original methods were these. Because the immunoSEQ output held only junctional sequences and lacked quality scores, the filtering could not match the filtering applied to full-length reads. Sequences were annotated with PyIR, a Python wrapper for IgBLAST v1.9, using IMGT germline references to assign V/J genes and CDR3. Any read was removed if the V/J assignment was weak (E-value above 1e-6), the CDR3 was missing, or the read contained stop codons, out-of-frame junctions, or ambiguous translated residues. A V3J clonotype was defined by an identical inferred V gene, J gene, and CDR3 amino acid sequence. Percentage overlap between repertoires was calculated by dividing the number of shared unique clonotypes by the size of the smaller repertoire. Repertoire richness was assessed with RTK rarefaction, the Chao1 estimator, and Recon v2.1 estimates of unobserved clonotypes. OLGA was used to compute generation probabilities for all TCRbeta clonotypes that the gDNA method yielded from a handful of donors. This is the immuneACCESS table as TCRdb keeps it, with only in-frame sequences that have V and J called. A part of the clones is gone; compared with another copy, unresolved V genes explain less than half, and the rest is unexplained. V and J calls and clone size are given by that table; D and trimming were obtained from the DNA. The sample table records under 2,500,000 clones; approximately 94% of these occur just once. 0.1% to 0.15% of the sample belongs to the ten largest clones.

The germline V gene yields MNHEY for CDR1 and SVGAGI for CDR2. Reading from cysteine to phenylalanine, the CDR3 counts 14 amino acids. Of the read, only the CDR3 DNA is kept; its 42 bases are in frame from base 1. V lost 4 bases and J lost 2 bases, and the count of bases not matched to a germline gene is 5. The origin of this receptor is a young man in good health. The material sequenced was naive CD4+ T cells sorted from blood. What this sample's cell subset or site label stands for: CD45RA+ positively selected. The chain is assembled from TRBV6-5 and TRBJ2-7, with 7 middle bases fitting TRBD1. The base sequence is TGTGCCAGCAGTTGGGACAGTTATACCTACGAGCAGTACTTC. It translates to CASSWDSYTYEQYF.